The T cell receptor (beta chain) under discussion was sequenced for a study of shared clonotypes between healthy human individuals. Assay used: immunoSEQ multiplex PCR; TCRdb lists only in-frame clones, some missing. The sample records about 2,100,000 clones, under 95% being singletons. Positive CCR7 selection of CD45RO-negative cells yielded the naive CD8 cells, and terminally differentiated effector memory CD45RA+ cells were excluded. From germline, CDR1 is SGHTA and CDR2 FQGNSA. V lost 3 bases, J lost 3 bases, and 11 bases lay in between. There are 14 residues in the CDR3. This chain links TRBV7-2 with TRBJ1-2; D may be TRBD1 (5 bases). The TCR comes from a young man in good health. Some clones in this sample may be carry-over from other donors' samples. Sequencing input: naive CD8+ T cells from PBMCs. CDR3: CASSFTQADYGYTF. In DNA form, the CDR3 reads TGTGCCAGCAGCTTTACACAGGCGGACTATGGCTACACCTTC.